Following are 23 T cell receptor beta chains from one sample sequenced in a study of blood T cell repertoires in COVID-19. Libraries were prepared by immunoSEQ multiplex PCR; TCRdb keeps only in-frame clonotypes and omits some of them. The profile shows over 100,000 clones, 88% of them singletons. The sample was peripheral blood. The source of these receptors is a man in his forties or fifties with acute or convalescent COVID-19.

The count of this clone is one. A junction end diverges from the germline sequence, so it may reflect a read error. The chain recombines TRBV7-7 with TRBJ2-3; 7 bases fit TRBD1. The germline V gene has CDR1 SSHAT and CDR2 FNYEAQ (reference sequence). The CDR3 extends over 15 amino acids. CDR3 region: CASSLGTATTDTQYF. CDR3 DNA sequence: TGTGCTAGCAGCTTAGGGACAGCCACAACAGATACGCAGTATTTT.

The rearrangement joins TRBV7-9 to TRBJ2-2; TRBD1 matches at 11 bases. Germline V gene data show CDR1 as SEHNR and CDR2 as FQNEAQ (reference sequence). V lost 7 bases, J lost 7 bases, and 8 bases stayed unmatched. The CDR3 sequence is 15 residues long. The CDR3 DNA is TGTGCCAGCATCCTCGGACAGGGGGCGGACGGGGAGCTGTTTTTT. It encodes CASILGQGADGELFF.

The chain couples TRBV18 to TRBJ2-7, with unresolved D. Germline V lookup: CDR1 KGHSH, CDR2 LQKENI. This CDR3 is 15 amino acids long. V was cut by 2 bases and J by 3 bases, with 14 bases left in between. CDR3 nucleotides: TGTGCCAGCTCACCAGCCAGTCCTCTTCTCTACGAGCAGTACTTC. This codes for CASSPASPLLYEQYF.

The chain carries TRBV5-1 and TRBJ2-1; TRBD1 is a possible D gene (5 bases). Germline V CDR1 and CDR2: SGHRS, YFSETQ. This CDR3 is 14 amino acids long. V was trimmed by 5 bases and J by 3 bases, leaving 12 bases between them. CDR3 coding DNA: TGCGCCAGCAGTAGGGGCAGCCTCTACAATGAGCAGTTCTTC. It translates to CASSRGSLYNEQFF.

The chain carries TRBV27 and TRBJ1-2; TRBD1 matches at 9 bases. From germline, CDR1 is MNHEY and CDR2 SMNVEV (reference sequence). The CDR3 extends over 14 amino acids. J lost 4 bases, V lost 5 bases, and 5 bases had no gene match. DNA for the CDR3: TGTGCCAGCAGTCCCGGACAGGGGCTCTATGGCTACACCTTC. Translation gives CASSPGQGLYGYTF.

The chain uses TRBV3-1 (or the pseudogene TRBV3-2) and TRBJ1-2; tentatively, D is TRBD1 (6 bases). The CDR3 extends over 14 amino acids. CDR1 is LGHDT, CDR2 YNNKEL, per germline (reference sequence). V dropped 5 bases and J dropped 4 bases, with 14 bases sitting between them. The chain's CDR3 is CASSVQQGPYGYTF. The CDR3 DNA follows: TGTGCCAGCAGCGTACAACAGGGACCCTATGGCTACACCTTC.

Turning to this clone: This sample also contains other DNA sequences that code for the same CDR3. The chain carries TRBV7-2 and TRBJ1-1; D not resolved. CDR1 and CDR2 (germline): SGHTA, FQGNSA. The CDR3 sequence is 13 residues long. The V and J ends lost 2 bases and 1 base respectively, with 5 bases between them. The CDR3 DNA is TGTGCCAGCAGCTTAAGACAGAACACTGAAGCTTTCTTT. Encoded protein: CASSLRQNTEAFF.

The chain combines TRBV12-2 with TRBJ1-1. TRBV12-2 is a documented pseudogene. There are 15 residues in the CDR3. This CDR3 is CASRLTGGLNFEAFF. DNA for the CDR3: TGTGCAAGTCGCTTAACCGGGGGTTTGAATTTTGAAGCTTTCTTT.

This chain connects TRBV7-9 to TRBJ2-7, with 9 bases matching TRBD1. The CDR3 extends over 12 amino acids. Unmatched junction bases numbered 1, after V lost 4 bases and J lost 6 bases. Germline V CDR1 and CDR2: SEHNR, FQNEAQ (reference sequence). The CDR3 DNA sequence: TGTGCCAGCAGCTCGACAGGGGGCGAGCAGTACTTC. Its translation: CASSSTGGEQYF.

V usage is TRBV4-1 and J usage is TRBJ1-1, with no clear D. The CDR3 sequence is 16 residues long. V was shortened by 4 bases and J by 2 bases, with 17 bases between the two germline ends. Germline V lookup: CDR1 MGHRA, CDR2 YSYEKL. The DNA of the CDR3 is TGCGCCAGCAGCCCACTCCCTTCGGGAGGAAACACTGAAGCTTTCTTT. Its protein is CASSPLPSGGNTEAFF.

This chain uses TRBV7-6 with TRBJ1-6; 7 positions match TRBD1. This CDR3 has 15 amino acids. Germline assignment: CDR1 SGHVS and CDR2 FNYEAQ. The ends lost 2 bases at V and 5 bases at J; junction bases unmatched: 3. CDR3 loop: CASSLKGADNSPLHF. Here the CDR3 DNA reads TGTGCCAGCAGCTTAAAGGGGGCGGATAATTCACCCCTCCACTTT.

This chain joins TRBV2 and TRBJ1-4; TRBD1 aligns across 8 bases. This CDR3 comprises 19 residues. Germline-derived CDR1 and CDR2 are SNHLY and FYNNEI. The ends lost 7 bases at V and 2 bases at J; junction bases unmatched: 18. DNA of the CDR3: TGTGCCAGCACCATGGCAACAGGGGGAAAATGGGAGACTAATGAAAAACTGTTTTTT. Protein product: CASTMATGGKWETNEKLFF. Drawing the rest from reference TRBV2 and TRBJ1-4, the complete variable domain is EPEVTQTPSHQVTQMGQEVILRCVPISNHLYFYWYRQILGQKVEFLVSFYNNEISEKSEIFDDQFSVERPDGSNFTLKIRSTKLEDSAMYFCASTMATGGKWETNEKLFFGSGTQLSVL.

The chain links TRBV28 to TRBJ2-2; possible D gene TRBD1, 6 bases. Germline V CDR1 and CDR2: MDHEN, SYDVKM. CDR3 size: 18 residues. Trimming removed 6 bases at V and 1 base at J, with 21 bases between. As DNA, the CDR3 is TGTGCCAGCAGGCTAGACAGGCTGGTGTCTGGGAACACCGGGGAGCTGTTTTTT. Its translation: CASRLDRLVSGNTGELFF.

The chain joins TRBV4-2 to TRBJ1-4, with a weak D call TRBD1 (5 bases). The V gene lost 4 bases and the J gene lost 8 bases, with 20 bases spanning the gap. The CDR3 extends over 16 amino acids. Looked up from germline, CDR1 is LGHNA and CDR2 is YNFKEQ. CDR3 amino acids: CASSPTDGRDYEKLFF. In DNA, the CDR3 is TGTGCCAGCAGCCCTACCGACGGGAGGGACTACGAAAAACTGTTTTTT.

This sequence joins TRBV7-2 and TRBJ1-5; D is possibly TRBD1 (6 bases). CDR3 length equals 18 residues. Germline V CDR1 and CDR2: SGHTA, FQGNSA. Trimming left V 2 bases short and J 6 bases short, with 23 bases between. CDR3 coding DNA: TGTGCCAGCAGCTTATCGGGTCCGGGACACCGGATAGGTCAGCCCCAGCATTTT. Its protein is CASSLSGPGHRIGQPQHF.

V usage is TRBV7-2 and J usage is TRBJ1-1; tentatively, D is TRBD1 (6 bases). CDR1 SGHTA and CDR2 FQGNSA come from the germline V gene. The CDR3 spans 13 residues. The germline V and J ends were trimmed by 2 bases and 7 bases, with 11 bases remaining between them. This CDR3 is CASSLLGRGEAFF. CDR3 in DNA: TGTGCCAGCAGCTTATTGGGCAGGGGTGAAGCTTTCTTT.

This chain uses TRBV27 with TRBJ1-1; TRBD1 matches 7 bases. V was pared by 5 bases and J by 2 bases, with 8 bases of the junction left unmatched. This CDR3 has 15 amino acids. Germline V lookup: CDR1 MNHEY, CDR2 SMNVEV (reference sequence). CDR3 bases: TGTGCCAGCAGTCCGGGACAGAAGGTTAACACTGAAGCTTTCTTT. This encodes CASSPGQKVNTEAFF.

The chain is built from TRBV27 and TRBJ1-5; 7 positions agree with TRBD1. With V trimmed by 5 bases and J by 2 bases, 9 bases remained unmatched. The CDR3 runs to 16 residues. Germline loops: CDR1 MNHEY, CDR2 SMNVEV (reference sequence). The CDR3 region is CASSLRQGSGNQPQHF. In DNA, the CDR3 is TGTGCCAGCAGTCTTAGACAGGGTTCAGGCAATCAGCCCCAGCATTTT.

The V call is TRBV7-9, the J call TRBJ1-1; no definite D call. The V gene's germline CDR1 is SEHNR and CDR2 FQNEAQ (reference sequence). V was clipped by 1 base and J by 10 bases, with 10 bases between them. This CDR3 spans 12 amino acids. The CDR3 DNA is TGTGCCAGCAGCTTAGGCCCCTCGGGAGCTTTCTTT. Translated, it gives CASSLGPSGAFF.

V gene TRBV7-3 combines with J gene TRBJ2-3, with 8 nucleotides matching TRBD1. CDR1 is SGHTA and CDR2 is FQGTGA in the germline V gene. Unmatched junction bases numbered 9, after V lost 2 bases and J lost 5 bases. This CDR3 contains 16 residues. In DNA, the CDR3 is TGTGCCAGCAGCTTATATGGGACAGGAAAGGGAGATACGCAGTATTTT. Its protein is CASSLYGTGKGDTQYF. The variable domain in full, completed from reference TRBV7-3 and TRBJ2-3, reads GAGVSQTPSNKVTEKGKYVELRCDPISGHTALYWYRQSLGQGPEFLIYFQGTGAADDSGLPNDRFFAVRPEGSVSTLKIQRTERGDSAVYLCASSLYGTGKGDTQYFGPGTRLTVL.

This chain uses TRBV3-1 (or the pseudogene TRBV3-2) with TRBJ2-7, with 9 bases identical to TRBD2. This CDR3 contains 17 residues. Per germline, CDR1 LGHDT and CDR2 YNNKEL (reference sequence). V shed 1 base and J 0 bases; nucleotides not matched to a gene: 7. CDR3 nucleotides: TGTGCCAGCAGCCAAGCCGCGCTAGCGGGGTCCTCCTACGAGCAGTACTTC. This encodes CASSQAALAGSSYEQYF.

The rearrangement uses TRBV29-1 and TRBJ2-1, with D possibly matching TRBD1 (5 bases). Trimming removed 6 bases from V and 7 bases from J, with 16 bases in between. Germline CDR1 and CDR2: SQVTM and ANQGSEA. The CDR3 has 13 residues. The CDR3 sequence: CSVAQQAANEQFF. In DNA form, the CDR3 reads TGCAGCGTAGCCCAACAGGCGGCAAATGAGCAGTTCTTC.

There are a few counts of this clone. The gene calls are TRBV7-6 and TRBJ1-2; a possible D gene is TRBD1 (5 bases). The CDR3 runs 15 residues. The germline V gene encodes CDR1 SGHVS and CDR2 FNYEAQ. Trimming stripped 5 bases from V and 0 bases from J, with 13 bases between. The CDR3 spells CASSRRGLANYGYTF. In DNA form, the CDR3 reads TGTGCCAGCAGCCGTAGGGGACTAGCTAACTATGGCTACACCTTC.